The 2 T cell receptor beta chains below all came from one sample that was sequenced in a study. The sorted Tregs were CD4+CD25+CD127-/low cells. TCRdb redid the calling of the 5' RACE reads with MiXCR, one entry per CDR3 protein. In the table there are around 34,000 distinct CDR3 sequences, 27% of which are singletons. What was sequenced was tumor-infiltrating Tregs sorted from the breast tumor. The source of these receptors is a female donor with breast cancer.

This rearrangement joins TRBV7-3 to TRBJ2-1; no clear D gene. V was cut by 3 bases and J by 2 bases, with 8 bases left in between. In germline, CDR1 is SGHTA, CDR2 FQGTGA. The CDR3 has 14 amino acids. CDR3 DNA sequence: TGTGCCAGCAGCTTTGGCGATACCTACAATGAGCAGTTCTTC. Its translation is CASSFGDTYNEQFF.

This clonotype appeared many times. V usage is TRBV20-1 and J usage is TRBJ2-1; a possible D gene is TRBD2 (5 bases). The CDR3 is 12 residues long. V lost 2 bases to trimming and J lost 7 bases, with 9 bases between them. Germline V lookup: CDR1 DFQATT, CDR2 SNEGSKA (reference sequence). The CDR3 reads CSARTRVNEQFF. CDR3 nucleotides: TGCAGTGCTAGAACTAGGGTTAATGAGCAGTTCTTC.